The clone carrying this T cell receptor (beta chain) was detected only once. Antigen unknown. This record belongs to a study of beta chain features in type 1 diabetes. The wider study: Sorted cell examination encompassed over 90 million cells across all samples. Study results and limitations: TCRB CDR3s from Type 1 diabetes patients were moderately but significantly shorter in all four CD4+ subsets. Insertions were fewer and deletions more numerous at VDJ junctions in type 1 diabetes patients. Patients and controls would be equally affected if PCR favored shorter templates. Patients' naive, central memory and regulatory TCRB repertoires appeared more alike than those of healthy donors.

The entirety of the isolated RNA underwent reverse transcription, so expressed TCRB transcripts were sequenced. Libraries were prepared by immunoSEQ multiplex PCR; TCRdb keeps only in-frame clonotypes and omits some of them. This sample has roughly 50,000 clones, with roughly 52% found just once. CDR1 is LNHDA, CDR2 SQIVND, per germline (reference sequence). The CDR3 has 14 residues. V was clipped by 7 bases and J by 1 base, with 13 bases between them. Sample: Tregs from blood. The rearrangement joins TRBV19 to TRBJ1-1, with D uncertain. The receptor was derived from a woman in her thirties or forties with type 1 diabetes. CDR3 sequence reads: CASNGPGSNTEAFF. CDR3 bases: TGTGCCAGTAATGGGCCAGGATCGAACACTGAAGCTTTCTTT.